This T cell receptor beta chain was retrieved from a study of T-cell memory formation after mild COVID-19. Germline loops: CDR1 SGHDT, CDR2 YYEEEE. The V and J ends lost 0 bases and 2 bases respectively, with 8 bases between them. The CDR3 runs 14 residues. TCRdb itself ran the 5' RACE reads through MiXCR, one entry per CDR3 protein. The table shows around 200,000 distinct CDR3 sequences, with about 22% occurring only once. The receptor was derived from an adult woman who had mild COVID-19 (a few samples of this study predate the infection). Cell type and time point are not known. The gene calls are TRBV5-6 and TRBJ1-1; D is unclear. Sequenced sample: PBMCs or a T cell subset sorted from them (not recorded which). This CDR3 is CASSLEGRNTEAFF. The CDR3 coding sequence is TGTGCCAGCAGCTTGGAAGGTCGTAACACTGAAGCTTTCTTT.